This T cell receptor beta chain appears in the sequencing data of a study of CD8+CD57+ T cells in acquired aplastic anemia. Trimming shortened V by 5 bases and J by 12 bases, and 20 bases separated the two germline ends. This CDR3 is built from 14 residues. Germline V gives CDR1 LNHNV, CDR2 YYDKDF (reference sequence). Patients included in sequencing had previously demonstrated CD8+CD57+ cell expansion by flow cytometry. Acquired aplastic anemia of severe grade affected all patients. For CDR3 and TCR beta VDJ profiling, genomic DNA was the template used. Via MiXCR, TCRdb re-called the reads, giving one row per CDR3 protein. This table has 200,000 to 300,000 distinct CDR3 sequences, roughly 80% appearing once.

The material sequenced was sorted CD4+, CD8+, or CD8+CD57+ T cells (not recorded which) from PBMCs. This clonotype originated in a human donor with aplastic anemia. The J gene is TRBJ2-1, the V gene TRBV15, with D possibly TRBD1 on 5 matching bases. The CDR3, as DNA: TGTGCCACCAGCTGGGGCGCCAGCCAAGAGACGCAGTTCTTC. It encodes CATSWGASQETQFF. Variable domain in full (rest from reference TRBV15 and TRBJ2-1): DAMVIQNPRYQVTQFGKPVTLSCSQTLNHNVMYWYQQKSSQAPKLLFHYYDKDFNNEADTPDNFQSRRPNTSFCFLDIRSPGLGDTAMYLCATSWGASQETQFFGPGTRLTVL.